This passage covers 23 T cell receptor beta chains from one sample sequenced in a study of blood T cell repertoires in COVID-19. Measured with immunoSEQ multiplex PCR; TCRdb has only the in-frame clones, and not every one. Here the sample spans some 150,000 clones, 60% to 85% being singletons. The sequencing sample was made of peripheral blood. Source of these receptors: a man in his fifties with active or convalescent COVID-19.

This clone was detected only a few times. The chain uses TRBV28 and TRBJ2-7, with D maybe TRBD2 (6 bases). Trimming cost V 11 bases and J 2 bases, with 19 bases left between them. Germline CDR1 is MDHEN and CDR2 is SYDVKM. CDR3 size: 14 residues. DNA for the CDR3: TGTGCCCCTCTCAACCGGACTAACACCTACGAGCAGTACTTC. Translated, it gives CAPLNRTNTYEQYF.

The chain is built from TRBV9 and TRBJ2-5; TRBD2 is a possible D gene (5 bases). Deletions cut 4 bases from V and 5 bases from J, with 18 bases between. Germline CDR1 SGDLS, CDR2 YYNGEE. The CDR3 sequence is 15 residues long. The CDR3 DNA follows: TGTGCCAGCAGCTCTCCTTTACTAGGGTCGGAGACCCAGTACTTC. Its protein is CASSSPLLGSETQYF.

The chain employs TRBV29-1 and TRBJ2-5; 9 bases are shared with TRBD2. After removal of 4 bases from V and 1 base from J, the junction contained 1 base not matched to a gene. CDR3 length equals 13 residues. Germline V gene sequence: CDR1 SQVTM, CDR2 ANQGSEA. Written as DNA, the CDR3 is TGCAGCGTTGGGACTAGCGTCCAAGAGACCCAGTACTTC. Its translation: CSVGTSVQETQYF.

The V gene is TRBV29-1, the J gene TRBJ2-2; 10 bases line up with TRBD2. The CDR3 sequence is 14 residues long. Germline V gene data show CDR1 as SQVTM and CDR2 as ANQGSEA. With V trimmed by 8 bases and J by 3 bases, 6 bases remained unmatched. This chain's CDR3 is CSPRGTSDTGELFF. In DNA, the CDR3 is TGCAGCCCACGGGGGACTAGCGACACCGGGGAGCTGTTTTTT.

V gene TRBV30 combines with J gene TRBJ1-1; TRBD1 matches at 9 bases. The CDR3 has 15 residues. CDR1 and CDR2 (germline): GTSNPN, SVGIG (reference sequence). J lost 0 bases, V lost 5 bases, and 7 bases had no gene match. This CDR3 reads CAWVRGQGMNTEAFF. DNA of the CDR3: TGTGCCTGGGTCCGGGGACAGGGCATGAACACTGAAGCTTTCTTT.

With respect to this clone: Possible read error: a much larger clone is one base away. This chain links TRBV5-1 with TRBJ1-1, with 8 bases lining up with TRBD1. Germline values: CDR1 SGHRS, CDR2 YFSETQ. V lost 1 base to trimming and J lost 1 base; unmatched junction nucleotides: 0. CDR3 size: 14 residues. The CDR3 DNA reads as TGCGCCAGCAGCTTGACAGGGGGGAACACTGAAGCTTTCTTT. Encoded protein: CASSLTGGNTEAFF.

J is TRBJ2-7 and V is TRBV14; 7 positions match TRBD1. In germline, CDR1 is SGHDN, CDR2 FVKESK. This CDR3 is built from 15 residues. J gave up 2 bases and V 0 bases, and 4 bases lay outside the gene matches. The CDR3 is CASSQEMGQTYEQYF. In DNA form, the CDR3 reads TGTGCCAGCAGCCAAGAAATGGGACAGACCTACGAGCAGTACTTC.

The rearrangement joins TRBV28 to TRBJ2-1, with TRBD1 matching over 12 bases. Germline CDR1 and CDR2: MDHEN and SYDVKM. Trimming cost V 7 bases and J 0 bases; bases outside gene matches: 22. The CDR3 covers 22 residues. CDR3 nucleotide sequence: TGTGCCAGCACCCAACGGGACAGGGGGCAATCACCTTTCATAAACTCCTACAATGAGCAGTTCTTC. Residues: CASTQRDRGQSPFINSYNEQFF.

This sequence joins TRBV4-2 and TRBJ2-1, with a weak D call TRBD1 (5 bases). CDR1 LGHNA and CDR2 YNFKEQ come from the germline V gene. The CDR3 is 15 amino acids. The V gene lost 0 bases and the J gene lost 7 bases, with 13 bases spanning the gap. CDR3: CASSQEGLSPNEQFF. The CDR3 bases are TGTGCCAGCAGCCAAGAGGGGCTATCCCCTAATGAGCAGTTCTTC.

The J gene is TRBJ2-3, the V gene TRBV6-5; possibly TRBD2 for D (5 bases). This CDR3 spans 14 amino acids. V was pared by 8 bases and J by 1 base, with 13 bases between. Per germline, CDR1 MNHEY and CDR2 SVGAGI. CDR3 sequence: CASQSKLGTDTQYF. The DNA for the CDR3 is TGTGCCAGCCAATCCAAACTAGGCACAGATACGCAGTATTTT.

This rearrangement joins TRBV29-1 to TRBJ1-3; D perhaps matches TRBD1 (5 bases). CDR3 length: 14 amino acids. V was shortened by 3 bases and J by 0 bases, with 9 bases between the two germline ends. Germline values: CDR1 SQVTM, CDR2 ANQGSEA. CDR3 residues: CSVERTNSGNTIYF. Here the CDR3 DNA reads TGCAGCGTTGAGCGGACAAACTCTGGAAACACCATATATTTT. Based on the CDR3 plus reference TRBV29-1 and TRBJ1-3, the full variable domain is SAVISQKPSRDICQRGTSLTIQCQVDSQVTMMFWYRQQPGQSLTLIATANQGSEATYESGFVIDKFPISRPNLTFSTLTVSNMSPEDSSIYLCSVERTNSGNTIYFGEGSWLTVV.

This clone appeared a few times. The chain couples TRBV19 to TRBJ1-5; 7 nucleotides agree with TRBD1. The junction had 4 bases not matched to a gene; V was cut back by 5 bases and J by 0 bases. Germline V gene data show CDR1 as LNHDA and CDR2 as SQIVND (reference sequence). The CDR3 is 15 amino acids. CDR3 region: CASSDQGDSNQPQHF. In DNA, the CDR3 is TGTGCCAGTAGTGATCAGGGGGATAGCAATCAGCCCCAGCATTTT.

V gene TRBV4-1 combines with J gene TRBJ1-5; 7 nucleotides line up with TRBD1. The germline V gene has CDR1 MGHRA and CDR2 YSYEKL. Trimming took 0 bases from V and 3 from J; bases not matched to a gene: 11. CDR3 length: 18 amino acids. The CDR3 reads CASSQDPTGFNTNQPQHF. Here the CDR3 DNA reads TGCGCCAGCAGCCAAGACCCGACAGGGTTCAATACCAATCAGCCCCAGCATTTT.

This chain links TRBV7-3 with TRBJ1-1; 7 nucleotides align to TRBD1. This CDR3 has 17 amino acids. The V gene end was trimmed by 5 bases and the J gene end by 2 bases; junction bases not matched to a gene: 14. Germline V gene sequence: CDR1 SGHTA, CDR2 FQGTGA. In DNA form, the CDR3 reads TGTGCCAGCAGCACGGAAGCAGGGGGAAGATTTAACACTGAAGCTTTCTTT. It codes for CASSTEAGGRFNTEAFF.

V usage is TRBV28 and J usage is TRBJ2-7; 10 bases agree with TRBD2. J lost 10 bases, V lost 11 bases, and 14 bases had no gene match. Germline CDR1 reads MDHEN; CDR2 reads SYDVKM. There are 13 residues in the CDR3. The CDR3: CAGKKREGWAQYF. CDR3 in DNA: TGTGCCGGGAAGAAGCGGGAGGGATGGGCACAGTACTTC.

J is TRBJ2-1 and V is TRBV27; perhaps TRBD1 as D (5 bases). The CDR3 contains 14 residues. Trimming removed 6 bases from V and 0 bases from J, with 9 bases in between. The germline CDR1 and CDR2 sequences are MNHEY and SMNVEV (reference sequence). The CDR3 here is CASRDTGSYNEQFF. The CDR3 region has the DNA TGTGCCAGCAGGGACACCGGCTCCTACAATGAGCAGTTCTTC.

The chain is built from TRBV2 and TRBJ2-3, with D perhaps TRBD2 (5 bases). The CDR3 runs 16 residues. Looked up from germline, CDR1 is SNHLY and CDR2 is FYNNEI. V was trimmed by 7 bases and J by 2 bases, leaving 19 bases between them. The CDR3: CASTLLVGVPTDTQYF. As DNA, the CDR3 is TGTGCCAGCACCCTTCTGGTGGGAGTTCCCACAGATACGCAGTATTTT. Using reference TRBV2 and TRBJ2-3 for the parts outside the CDR3, the full variable domain is EPEVTQTPSHQVTQMGQEVILRCVPISNHLYFYWYRQILGQKVEFLVSFYNNEISEKSEIFDDQFSVERPDGSNFTLKIRSTKLEDSAMYFCASTLLVGVPTDTQYFGPGTRLTVL.

The chain couples TRBV5-6 to TRBJ2-7, with 7 bases lining up with TRBD1. CDR1 SGHDT and CDR2 YYEEEE come from the germline V gene. The CDR3 has 15 amino acids. Trimming took 3 bases from V and 1 from J; bases not matched to a gene: 7. CDR3: CASSSELDRSYEQYF. The CDR3 DNA is TGTGCCAGCAGCTCGGAACTGGACAGGTCCTACGAGCAGTACTTC.

A few counts support this clone. The rearrangement links TRBV19 to TRBJ1-5; the D is unclear. The CDR3 totals 16 residues. In germline, CDR1 is LNHDA, CDR2 SQIVND (reference sequence). V lost 5 bases, J lost 3 bases, and 17 bases lay in between. CDR3 in amino acids: CASSPSTGSTNQPQHF. For the CDR3, the DNA is TGTGCCAGTAGTCCTTCGACTGGCAGTACCAATCAGCCCCAGCATTTT.

This rearrangement joins TRBV5-1 to TRBJ2-3; D may be TRBD2 (5 bases). The germline CDR1 and CDR2 sequences are SGHRS and YFSETQ. The CDR3 length is 16 residues. V dropped 4 bases and J dropped 7 bases, with 22 bases sitting between them. For the CDR3, the DNA is TGCGCCAGCAGCCCCTCCGGGGTAGCTGCAGCGAATACGCAGTATTTT. It yields the protein CASSPSGVAAANTQYF.

This clone was counted a few times. CDR3 nucleotide sequence: TGTGCCATCAGTGAGTCTCGCGGGAGACGAGAAGAGCAGTACTTC. Residues: CAISESRGRREEQYF. The chain couples TRBV10-3 to TRBJ2-7; the match to TRBD2 covers 7 bases. From germline, CDR1 is ENHRY and CDR2 SYGVKD. CDR3 length: 15 amino acids. The junction had 9 bases not matched to a gene; V was cut back by 0 bases and J by 7 bases.

The chain uses TRBV29-1 and TRBJ1-2; a weak D match, TRBD1 (5 bases). Deletions cut 7 bases from V and 7 bases from J, with 19 bases between. Germline-derived CDR1 and CDR2 are SQVTM and ANQGSEA. CDR3 size: 13 residues. CDR3 bases: TGCAGCGGCCTCGTGGGCGGGGACGCTGGCTACACCTTC. Amino acids: CSGLVGGDAGYTF. Complete variable domain (other parts from reference TRBV29-1 and TRBJ1-2): SAVISQKPSRDICQRGTSLTIQCQVDSQVTMMFWYRQQPGQSLTLIATANQGSEATYESGFVIDKFPISRPNLTFSTLTVSNMSPEDSSIYLCSGLVGGDAGYTFGSGTRLTVV.

This chain joins TRBV3-1 (or the pseudogene TRBV3-2) and TRBJ1-5, with D possibly matching TRBD1 (6 bases). Germline V CDR1 and CDR2: LGHDT, YNNKEL (reference sequence). CDR3 length: 15 residues. The V end lost 0 bases, the J end lost 9 bases, and 15 bases lay between the germline ends. As DNA, the CDR3 is TGTGCCAGCAGCCAAGATCTACAGGGTTCGCGGCCCCAGCATTTT. It is translated as CASSQDLQGSRPQHF.